These T cell receptor beta chains were read from a single sample in a study of cytomegalovirus exposure and HLA in healthy donors. Profiled with immunoSEQ multiplex PCR; TCRdb holds only in-frame clones, not every one. The sample consists of 110,000 to 150,000 clones, about 80% of them appearing once. Sequenced material: PBMCs. The receptors derive from a man aged 35 to 55 in good health and CMV-seronegative. CDR3s include the opening cysteine and the closing phenylalanine or tryptophan. A D gene is named only where the DNA matches it firmly. A clone size is listed for some rows: how often the clone was seen (once, few, many), or a class if it is expanded.

>few|TRBV7-6|TRBD2|TRBJ2-3|16
TGTGCCAGCAGCCCCTTAGGGGCGGGGGGGCGTGATACGCAGTATTTT
CASSPLGAGGRDTQYF
>NA|TRBV19|NA|TRBJ1-2|12
TGTGCCAGTACCGGGGTAAACTATGGCTACACCTTC
CASTGVNYGYTF
>NA|TRBV7-2|TRBD1|TRBJ2-5|15
TGTGCCAGCAGCTTAGAACGGACAGGGGATAAGACCCAGTACTTC
CASSLERTGDKTQYF
>NA|TRBV29-1|TRBD2|TRBJ2-1|14
TGCAGCGTTGAAGTACTAGCGGAGAACAATGAGCAGTTCTTC
CSVEVLAENNEQFF
>NA|TRBV28|TRBD1|TRBJ2-3|17
TGTGCCAGCAGTTTACCCCAACCGGGACAGGGATCAGCAACGCAGTATTTT
CASSLPQPGQGSATQYF
>NA|TRBV2|NA|TRBJ1-2|12
TGTGCCAGCCAGGCCAGTGGATATGGCTACACCTTC
CASQASGYGYTF
>NA|TRBV19|TRBD1|TRBJ2-3|14
TGTGCCAGTAAAGACAGGGGAGTCGCAGATACGCAGTATTTT
CASKDRGVADTQYF
>NA|TRBV2|TRBD1|TRBJ1-5|19
TGTGCCAGCAGTGAGGAAAGGGACAGGGGGCTTAGGTTGGATCAGCCCCAGCATTTT
CASSEERDRGLRLDQPQHF
>NA|TRBV9|TRBD1|TRBJ1-4|14
TGTGCCAGCAGCGTACAGGGGGCTAATGAAAAACTGTTTTTT
CASSVQGANEKLFF
>NA|TRBV7-2|TRBD2|TRBJ2-3|16
TGTGCCAGCAGCTTAGCAGCGGGGGGGCAGAGAGATACGCAGTATTTT
CASSLAAGGQRDTQYF
>NA|TRBV7-9|NA|TRBJ1-1|15
TGTGCCAGCAGCTTAGAGAGTACAGGGATGGGTGAAGCTTTCTTT
CASSLESTGMGEAFF
>NA|TRBV30|NA|TRBJ2-7|12
TGTGCCTGGAGTGTATCGGGTTCCGAGCAGTACTTC
CAWSVSGSEQYF
>NA|TRBV27|TRBD2|TRBJ2-7|15
TGTGCCAGCAGTAGACTAGCGGGTGTTTCCTACGAGCAGTACTTC
CASSRLAGVSYEQYF
>NA|TRBV4-2|TRBD1|TRBJ2-7|17
TGTGCCAGCAGCCAAGTTGTACAGGGGGCTCCGATATACGAGCAGTACTTC
CASSQVVQGAPIYEQYF
>NA|TRBV7-2|NA|TRBJ1-1|13
TGTGCCAGCAGCTTAACACAGAACACTGAAGCTTTCTTT
CASSLTQNTEAFF
>NA|TRBV6-4|TRBD2|TRBJ2-2|15
TGTGCCAGCAGTGATGGGACTAGGAACACCGGGGAGCTGTTTTTT
CASSDGTRNTGELFF
>once|TRBV6-1|NA|TRBJ2-3|15
TGTGCCAGCAGCCCGTTGGGCGGGGGCACAGATACGCAGTATTTT
CASSPLGGGTDTQYF
>NA|TRBV10-3|TRBD1|TRBJ2-5|15
TGTGCCATCAGTTCCGGACAGGGAGGAGGAGAGACCCAGTACTTC
CAISSGQGGGETQYF
>NA|TRBV10-2|NA|TRBJ1-4|17
TGCGCCAGCAGTGGAGAGAAGGGGCCGATCACTAATGAAAAACTGTTTTTT
CASSGEKGPITNEKLFF
>few|TRBV18|TRBD1|TRBJ2-4|16
TGTGCCAGCTCAGCGGATGGACAGGCTCTCAAAAACATTCAGTACTTC
CASSADGQALKNIQYF
>NA|TRBV28|NA|TRBJ1-2|15
TGTGCCAGCAGTTTCATCGGGGGGGGAGGGTATGGCTACACCTTC
CASSFIGGGGYGYTF
>NA|TRBV6-1|NA|TRBJ1-1|15
TGTGCCAGCAGTGAAGCGCCAGGGTTGAACACTGAAGCTTTCTTT
CASSEAPGLNTEAFF
>NA|TRBV9|NA|TRBJ2-1|12
TGTGCCAGCAGCTCCACATACAATGAGCAGTTCTTC
CASSSTYNEQFF
>NA|TRBV5-5|NA|TRBJ1-5|15
TGTGCCAGCAGCTTGTACACCTTGAGCAATCAGCCCCAGCATTTT
CASSLYTLSNQPQHF
>once|TRBV19|TRBD1|TRBJ2-2|19
TGTGCCAGTAGTGCCGAATCCTACAGGGGGCAGGCGAACACCGGGGAGCTGTTTTTT
CASSAESYRGQANTGELFF
>NA|TRBV28|NA|TRBJ1-1|14
TGTGCCAGCAGCTTGGGGGGGGGAAACAGTGAAGCTTTCTTT
CASSLGGGNSEAFF
>NA|TRBV4-3|TRBD1|TRBJ2-1|15
TGCGCCAGCAGCCTAGGACAGGGGGCGCATAATGAGCAGTTCTTC
CASSLGQGAHNEQFF
>NA|TRBV6-1|NA|TRBJ1-5|12
TGTGCCAGCAGGTCAGGGGATCAGCCCCAGCATTTT
CASRSGDQPQHF
>few|TRBV7-6|TRBD1|TRBJ1-4|15
TGTGCCAGCAGCGCACAGGGGGCGCTTGCTGAAAAACTGTTTTTT
CASSAQGALAEKLFF
>few|TRBV2|TRBD2|TRBJ2-2|15
TGTGCCAGCAGTGTGGAGCGGGGTCACAGCGGGGAGCTGTTTTTT
CASSVERGHSGELFF
>NA|TRBV6-5|TRBD1|TRBJ1-1|14
TGTGCCAGCAGCTACGACAGGGTGAGCACTGAAGCTTTCTTT
CASSYDRVSTEAFF
>once|TRBV10-1|TRBD2|TRBJ2-3|15
TGCGCCAGCAGTGATTTAGCGGGTCGCACAGATACGCAGTATTTT
CASSDLAGRTDTQYF
>NA|TRBV5-1|TRBD1|TRBJ1-2|16
TGCGCCAGCAGCTTTGAGGGGACAGATTCTAACTATGGCTACACCTTC
CASSFEGTDSNYGYTF
>few|TRBV4-3|TRBD1|TRBJ2-3|16
TGCGCCAGCAGCCAAGATCGGGGACAGGTCCCACATACGCAGTATTTT
CASSQDRGQVPHTQYF
>NA|TRBV19|NA|TRBJ1-4|15
TGTGCCAGTACCGGATACGCGGGGGTGGGGGAAAAACTGTTTTTT
CASTGYAGVGEKLFF
>few|TRBV5-6|NA|TRBJ1-1|14
TGTGCCAGCAGTTTAGGGGTGGCAGGGGTATCGGCTTTCTTT
CASSLGVAGVSAFF
>NA|TRBV5-4|NA|TRBJ1-1|15
TGTGCCAGCAGCTTGGTCGGGAGATCGAACACTGAAGCTTTCTTT
CASSLVGRSNTEAFF
>NA|TRBV14|NA|TRBJ2-7|13
TGTGCCAGCAGCCAAGTCCCCCTCCTCGAGCAGTACTTC
CASSQVPLLEQYF
>NA|TRBV29-1|TRBD1|TRBJ1-1|14
TGCAGTGTTGTCAGGGACAGGGGGAGGACTGAAGCTTTCTTT
CSVVRDRGRTEAFF
>NA|TRBV11-2|TRBD1|TRBJ1-6|16
TGTGCCAGCAGCGCGAGACAGGGGGCTTTTAATTCACCCCTCCACTTT
CASSARQGAFNSPLHF
>NA|TRBV7-7|NA|TRBJ2-5|12
TGTGCCAGCAGCCCGGTCCAAGAGACCCAGTACTTC
CASSPVQETQYF
>NA|TRBV5-1|TRBD1|TRBJ1-3|14
TGCGCCAGCAGCTTAGGACAGGTTGGAAACACCATATATTTT
CASSLGQVGNTIYF
>NA|TRBV28|NA|TRBJ1-2|12
TGTGCCATTGCGAGTATTAACTATGGCTACACCTTC
CAIASINYGYTF
>NA|TRBV11-2|TRBD1|TRBJ1-5|16
TGTGCCAGCAGCCCGAGGACAGGGAGGAGCAATCAGCCCCAGCATTTT
CASSPRTGRSNQPQHF
>few|TRBV19|TRBD1|TRBJ1-1|16
TGTGCCAGTAGTAACCGGGACAGGGGGGGAGACACTGAAGCTTTCTTT
CASSNRDRGGDTEAFF
>NA|TRBV9|TRBD2|TRBJ2-3|14
TGTGCCAGCAGCTTAGCGGGGAGCACAGATACGCAGTATTTT
CASSLAGSTDTQYF
>NA|TRBV7-2|TRBD1|TRBJ1-5|15
TGTGCCAGCAGCAAGGGGACAGGGTCCGTCACGCCCCAGCATTTT
CASSKGTGSVTPQHF
>NA|TRBV27|NA|TRBJ1-2|16
TGTGCCAGCAGCCCTATGGTCGGAAGCGACGTGGTTCGCTACACCTTC
CASSPMVGSDVVRYTF
>NA|TRBV11-2|NA|TRBJ2-5|15
TGTGCCAGCAGCTCCCGGTGGGGGGGCGGAGAGACCCAGTACTTC
CASSSRWGGGETQYF
>NA|TRBV5-6|NA|TRBJ1-3|18
TGTGCCAGCAGCTTGGAGTTTAAGGAAACAGTAGCTGGAAACACCATATATTTT
CASSLEFKETVAGNTIYF
>NA|TRBV5-4|TRBD2|TRBJ2-5|16
TGTGCCAGCAGCGTGCCTAGCGGGGGGCCCGGAGAGACCCAGTACTTC
CASSVPSGGPGETQYF
>NA|TRBV7-8|NA|TRBJ1-1|14
TGTGCCAGCAGCTTAAGTGGCCTGGGCGCTGAAGCTTTCTTT
CASSLSGLGAEAFF
>NA|TRBV25-1|TRBD1|TRBJ1-2|14
TGTGCCAGCACTCCGGGACAGGGGAACTATGGCTACACCTTC
CASTPGQGNYGYTF